The TCR beta chain under discussion was sequenced for a study of blood T cell repertoires in COVID-19. About the research overall: Acute-phase and convalescent COVID-19 samples originated in the United States, Italy and Spain. Nucleic acid was either cDNA or gDNA, and it came from T cells, B-cell-depleted T cells, or PBMCs.

Looked up from germline, CDR1 is MNHEY and CDR2 is SMNVEV (reference sequence). V lost 4 bases and J lost 6, with 14 bases in between. The CDR3 extends over 14 amino acids. The authors' processing: For nucleated cells, counts were estimated from reference gene primer amplification. Clones were sequenced by immunoSEQ multiplex PCR, and TCRdb holds only the in-frame ones, with some missing. That table supplies the V and J calls and clone size; D and trimming were determined from the DNA. The sample yields roughly 250,000 clones, 70% to 85% seen once. The genes are TRBV27 and TRBJ2-3; D perhaps matches TRBD2 (6 bases). The TCR sequence derives from a woman older than 75 with active or convalescent COVID-19. Sequencing used peripheral blood. CDR3 loop: CASSSDYKYDTQYF. The CDR3 bases are TGTGCCAGCAGTTCGGACTACAAATACGATACGCAGTATTTT.